The next 15 T cell receptor beta chains were all read from a single sample in a study of OX40 agonist ivuxolimab in advanced cancers. Produced via immunoSEQ multiplex PCR; TCRdb's table is partial and in-frame only. The sample records fewer than 120,000 clones, about 92% being singletons. The input for sequencing was CD4+ or CD8+ T cells sorted from blood, taken in a trial of the OX40 agonist ivuxolimab. Receptors originate from an adult with an advanced solid tumor such as melanoma, head and neck, liver or kidney cancer.

The chain uses TRBV6-1 and TRBJ1-2; D call uncertain. With 10 bases removed from V and 5 bases from J, the gap between germline ends came to 17 bases. From germline, CDR1 is MNHNS and CDR2 SASEGT. CDR3 length: 13 amino acids. CDR3 bases: TGTGCCACCGCTATGACCCTTAGATATGGCTACACCTTC. It specifies CATAMTLRYGYTF.

The chain employs TRBV28 and TRBJ1-5; D remains ambiguous. The CDR3 runs to 14 residues. Per the germline V gene, CDR1 is MDHEN and CDR2 is SYDVKM. Trimming shortened V by 4 bases and J by 5 bases, and 12 bases separated the two germline ends. CDR3 sequence: CASSSPGSYQPQHF. DNA for the CDR3: TGTGCCAGCAGTTCCCCCGGCTCCTATCAGCCCCAGCATTTT.

This chain links TRBV6-1 with TRBJ1-4, with D perhaps matching TRBD1 (5 bases). Trimming cost V 3 bases and J 8 bases, with 10 bases left between them. The CDR3 is 13 amino acids. Germline CDR1 is MNHNS and CDR2 is SASEGT. Here the CDR3 DNA reads TGTGCCAGCAGTGAGGGGCGGTGGGAAAAACTGTTTTTT. It translates to CASSEGRWEKLFF.

The chain couples TRBV28 to TRBJ2-5; D unclear. CDR3 length: 14 amino acids. The germline V gene encodes CDR1 MDHEN and CDR2 SYDVKM. Deletions cut 1 base from V and 9 bases from J, with 15 bases between. CDR3 nucleotides: TGTGCCAGCAGTTTATTAGAATCGAATTGGCCCCAGTACTTC. Its translation is CASSLLESNWPQYF.

V gene TRBV7-2 combines with J gene TRBJ2-1; 14 bases line up with TRBD2. Germline V lookup: CDR1 SGHTA, CDR2 FQGNSA. V lost 1 base, J lost 4 bases, and 3 bases stayed unmatched. CDR3 length: 17 residues. The CDR3 protein is CASSLEGLAGAYNEQFF. CDR3 DNA: TGTGCCAGCAGCTTAGAGGGACTAGCGGGGGCATACAATGAGCAGTTCTTC.

This rearrangement joins TRBV19 to TRBJ1-1; 7 bases fit TRBD1. CDR3 length equals 16 residues. V lost 5 bases to trimming and J lost 1 base; unmatched junction nucleotides: 10. Germline V CDR1 and CDR2: LNHDA, SQIVND (reference sequence). CDR3 nucleotides: TGTGCCAGTAGTCTCCAACAGGGGCGGTGGAACACTGAAGCTTTCTTT. This translates into CASSLQQGRWNTEAFF.

The rearrangement links TRBV5-1 to TRBJ1-1; tentatively, D is TRBD1 (6 bases). Trimming pared 2 bases from V and 1 base from J, leaving 9 bases between. Germline V gives CDR1 SGHRS, CDR2 YFSETQ. The CDR3 length is 14 residues. For the CDR3, the DNA is TGCGCCAGCAGCTTTTTACAGGGGAACACTGAAGCTTTCTTT. This codes for CASSFLQGNTEAFF. Full variable domain (missing parts from reference TRBV5-1 and TRBJ1-1): KAGVTQTPRYLIKTRGQQVTLSCSPISGHRSVSWYQQTPGQGLQFLFEYFSETQRNKGNFPGRFSGRQFSNSRSEMNVSTLELGDSALYLCASSFLQGNTEAFFGQGTRLTVV.

The V call is TRBV4-3, the J call TRBJ2-3; no firm D call. Germline V lookup: CDR1 LGHNA, CDR2 YSLEER. Between the trimmed V and J ends, which lost 2 bases and 5 bases, there was a span of 8 bases. The CDR3 has 13 amino acids. The CDR3 loop is CASSQSAGDTQYF. In nucleotides, the CDR3 is TGCGCCAGCAGCCAATCCGCCGGAGATACGCAGTATTTT.

This clone was seen just once. The J gene is TRBJ2-2, the V gene TRBV19, with 8 bases identical to TRBD2. Trimming took 0 bases from V and 3 from J; bases not matched to a gene: 3. The CDR3 covers 16 residues. Germline V lookup: CDR1 LNHDA, CDR2 SQIVND (reference sequence). The CDR3: CASSIELADYTGELFF. The CDR3 nucleotides are TGTGCCAGTAGTATAGAACTAGCGGACTACACCGGGGAGCTGTTTTTT.

This chain links TRBV30 with TRBJ2-2, with 8 bases fitting TRBD1. The germline gives CDR1 GTSNPN, CDR2 SVGIG (reference sequence). The CDR3 has 13 amino acids. The CDR3 nucleotides are TGTGCGAATAACAGGGGGGACACCGGGGAGCTGTTTTTT. Amino acids: CANNRGDTGELFF.

The chain has TRBV18 and TRBJ2-3; D not resolved. Trimming shortened V by 0 bases and J by 7 bases, and 8 bases separated the two germline ends. The CDR3 consists of 13 residues. Per germline, CDR1 KGHSH and CDR2 LQKENI. The CDR3 loop is CASSPPTDYTQYF. The CDR3 bases are TGTGCCAGCTCACCACCGACTGATTATACGCAGTATTTT.

The sample holds one count of this clone. The rearrangement links TRBV28 to TRBJ2-1, with 14 bases fitting TRBD2. Germline V gives CDR1 MDHEN, CDR2 SYDVKM. The CDR3 contains 17 residues. V shed 4 bases and J 11 bases; nucleotides not matched to a gene: 13. CDR3 amino acids: CASSSKNRLAGGHKQFF. DNA for the CDR3: TGTGCCAGCAGTTCCAAAAATAGACTAGCGGGAGGGCATAAGCAGTTCTTC.

This sequence joins TRBV7-3 and TRBJ2-3, with no clear D. This CDR3 is built from 15 residues. CDR1 is SGHTA, CDR2 FQGTGA, per germline. V lost 4 bases and J lost 0, with 11 bases in between. CDR3 nucleotides: TGTGCCAGCAGCTCAAATCGAGGTAGCACAGATACGCAGTATTTT. This translates into CASSSNRGSTDTQYF.

This clone was counted a single time. V usage is TRBV4-2 and J usage is TRBJ2-7, with 12 positions matching TRBD2. This CDR3 has 16 amino acids. CDR1 is LGHNA, CDR2 YNFKEQ, per germline. The trim removed 4 bases at V and 0 bases at J, leaving 4 bases unmatched. CDR3 protein: CASSLGTSGPSYEQYF. The CDR3 region has the DNA TGTGCCAGCAGCCTCGGGACTAGCGGGCCCTCCTACGAGCAGTACTTC.

This clone showed up just once. This chain links TRBV6-5 with TRBJ1-5, with a possible D match to TRBD1 (6 bases). The germline V and J ends were trimmed by 5 bases and 0 bases, with 11 bases remaining between them. CDR3 length equals 15 residues. Germline CDR1 MNHEY, CDR2 SVGAGI. CDR3 protein: CASSLGQHSNQPQHF. CDR3 in DNA: TGTGCCAGCAGTCTTGGACAGCATAGCAATCAGCCCCAGCATTTT.